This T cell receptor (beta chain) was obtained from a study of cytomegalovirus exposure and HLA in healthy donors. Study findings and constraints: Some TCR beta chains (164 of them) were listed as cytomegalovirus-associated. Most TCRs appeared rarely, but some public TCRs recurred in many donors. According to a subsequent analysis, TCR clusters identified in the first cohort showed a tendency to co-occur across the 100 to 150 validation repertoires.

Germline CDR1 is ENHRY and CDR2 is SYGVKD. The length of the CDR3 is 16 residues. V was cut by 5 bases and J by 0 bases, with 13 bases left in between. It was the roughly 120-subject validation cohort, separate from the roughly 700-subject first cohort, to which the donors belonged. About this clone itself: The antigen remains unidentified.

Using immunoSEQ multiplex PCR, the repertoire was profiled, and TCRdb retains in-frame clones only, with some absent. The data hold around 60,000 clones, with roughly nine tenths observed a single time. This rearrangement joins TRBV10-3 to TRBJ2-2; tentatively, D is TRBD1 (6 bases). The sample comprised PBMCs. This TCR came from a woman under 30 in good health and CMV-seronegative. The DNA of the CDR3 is TGTGCCATCAGTATAACAGGGACGACGAACACCGGGGAGCTGTTTTTT. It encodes CAISITGTTNTGELFF.